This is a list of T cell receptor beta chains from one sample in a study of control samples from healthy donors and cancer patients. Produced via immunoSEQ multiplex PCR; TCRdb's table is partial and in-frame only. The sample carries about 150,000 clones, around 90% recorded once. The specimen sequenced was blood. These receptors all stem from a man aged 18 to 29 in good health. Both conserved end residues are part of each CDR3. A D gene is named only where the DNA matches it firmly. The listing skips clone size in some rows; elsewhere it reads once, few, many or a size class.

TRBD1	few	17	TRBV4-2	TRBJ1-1	CASSQALTGVMNTEAFF	TGTGCCAGCAGCCAAGCATTGACAGGGGTGATGAACACTGAAGCTTTCTTT
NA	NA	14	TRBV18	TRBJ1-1	CASSPEVSNTEAFF	TGTGCCAGCTCACCAGAAGTCAGTAACACTGAAGCTTTCTTT
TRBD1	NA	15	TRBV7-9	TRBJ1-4	CASSSPGGRGEKLFF	TGTGCCAGCAGCTCACCAGGGGGCAGGGGTGAAAAACTGTTTTTT
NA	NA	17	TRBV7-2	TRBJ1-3	CASSLAGRGAVGNTIYF	TGTGCCAGCAGCTTAGCGGGGCGGGGGGCCGTTGGAAACACCATATATTTT
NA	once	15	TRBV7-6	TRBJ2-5	CASQKGLGAGETQYF	TGTGCCAGTCAAAAAGGATTGGGGGCTGGTGAGACCCAGTACTTC
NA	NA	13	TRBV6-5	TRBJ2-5	CASSLQGGETQYF	TGTGCCAGCAGTCTACAGGGAGGCGAGACCCAGTACTTC
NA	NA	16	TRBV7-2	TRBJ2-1	CASSLDSYSPYNEQFF	TGTGCCAGCAGCTTAGATAGCTATTCTCCCTACAATGAGCAGTTCTTC
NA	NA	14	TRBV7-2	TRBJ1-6	CACRPGSYNSPLHF	TGTGCCTGTCGGCCCGGCTCCTATAATTCACCCCTCCACTTT
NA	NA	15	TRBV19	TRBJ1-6	CASSVGKQGNSPLHF	TGTGCCAGTAGTGTGGGGAAACAGGGTAATTCACCCCTCCACTTT
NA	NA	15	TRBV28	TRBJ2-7	CASSSRGSQGYEQYF	TGTGCCAGCAGCTCTAGGGGGTCCCAGGGCTACGAGCAGTACTTC
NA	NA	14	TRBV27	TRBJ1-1	CASTPRVGSTEAFF	TGTGCCAGCACCCCGAGGGTGGGGTCCACTGAAGCTTTCTTT
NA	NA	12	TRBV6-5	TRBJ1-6	CASGQRNSPLHF	TGTGCCAGCGGACAGCGAAATTCACCCCTCCACTTT
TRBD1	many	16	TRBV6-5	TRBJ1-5	CASSYRFTGGGQPQHF	TGTGCCAGCAGTTATCGATTCACAGGGGGCGGGCAGCCCCAGCATTTT
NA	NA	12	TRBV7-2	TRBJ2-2	CASSSSPRELFF	TGTGCCAGCAGCTCCTCCCCCCGGGAGCTGTTTTTT
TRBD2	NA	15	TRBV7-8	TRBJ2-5	CASSFLAGGLETQYF	TGTGCCAGCAGCTTCCTAGCGGGGGGCCTTGAGACCCAGTACTTC
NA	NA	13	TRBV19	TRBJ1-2	CASSISGLNGYTF	TGTGCCAGTAGTATTTCAGGGTTGAACGGCTACACCTTC
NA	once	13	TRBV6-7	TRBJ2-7	CASSYSRPYEQYF	TGTGCCAGCAGTTACTCGAGACCCTACGAGCAGTACTTC
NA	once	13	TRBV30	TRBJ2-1	CAWSVGAANEQFF	TGTGCCTGGAGTGTAGGGGCCGCTAATGAGCAGTTCTTC
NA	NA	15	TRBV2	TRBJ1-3	CASSQIRGPGNTIYF	TGTGCCAGCAGTCAAATACGAGGTCCTGGAAACACCATATATTTT
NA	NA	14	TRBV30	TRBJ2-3	CACNLNLGTDTQYF	TGTGCCTGCAACTTAAACCTAGGGACAGATACGCAGTATTTT
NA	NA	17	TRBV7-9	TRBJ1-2	CASSTRGGPPGRYGYTF	TGTGCCAGCAGTACCCGCGGCGGTCCCCCCGGGCGCTATGGCTACACCTTC
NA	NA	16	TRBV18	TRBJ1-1	CASSQFQGRVNTEAFF	TGTGCCAGCTCACAATTTCAGGGCAGGGTAAACACTGAAGCTTTCTTT
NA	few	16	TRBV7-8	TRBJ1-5	CASSFFSNPSNQPQHF	TGTGCCAGCAGCTTCTTTAGCAATCCTAGCAATCAGCCCCAGCATTTT
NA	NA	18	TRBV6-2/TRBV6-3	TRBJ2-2	CASSTSLEGTRGTGELFF	TGTGCCAGCAGTACGTCCCTAGAAGGGACACGGGGCACCGGGGAGCTGTTTTTT
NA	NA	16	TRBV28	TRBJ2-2	CASSLQISANTGELFF	TGTGCCAGCAGCCTACAGATTAGCGCGAACACCGGGGAGCTGTTTTTT
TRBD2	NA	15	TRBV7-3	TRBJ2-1	CASSLTSGADNEQFF	TGTGCCAGCAGCTTAACTAGCGGGGCCGACAATGAGCAGTTCTTC
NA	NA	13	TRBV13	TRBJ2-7	CASSLPGHYEQYF	TGTGCCAGCAGCCTCCCGGGTCACTACGAGCAGTACTTC
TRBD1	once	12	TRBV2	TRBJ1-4	CASQGAREKLFF	TGTGCCAGCCAGGGGGCGCGAGAAAAACTGTTTTTT
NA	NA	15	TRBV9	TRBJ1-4	CASSASDGQWEKLFF	TGTGCCAGCAGCGCGTCCGACGGGCAATGGGAAAAACTGTTTTTT
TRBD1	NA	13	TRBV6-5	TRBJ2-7	CASSIIRGREQYF	TGTGCCAGCAGTATTATCAGGGGGCGGGAGCAGTACTTC
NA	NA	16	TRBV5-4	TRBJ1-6	CASSFFPLDPNSPLHF	TGTGCCAGCAGCTTTTTCCCCCTCGACCCAAATTCACCCCTCCACTTT
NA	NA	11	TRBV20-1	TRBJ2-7	CSASRSYEQYF	TGCAGTGCTAGTAGGTCCTACGAGCAGTACTTC
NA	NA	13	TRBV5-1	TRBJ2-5	CASSPDSQETQYF	TGCGCCAGCAGCCCCGACAGTCAAGAGACCCAGTACTTC
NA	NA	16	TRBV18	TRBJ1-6	CASSLLEGGADSPLHF	TGTGCCAGCTCACTTCTCGAGGGGGGCGCGGATTCACCCCTCCACTTT
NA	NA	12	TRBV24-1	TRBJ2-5	CATSDGEETQYF	TGTGCCACCAGTGACGGGGAAGAGACCCAGTACTTC
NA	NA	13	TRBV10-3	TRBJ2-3	CAISESKGDTQYF	TGTGCCATCAGTGAGTCGAAGGGGGATACGCAGTATTTT
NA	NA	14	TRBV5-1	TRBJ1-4	CASSLASGNEKLFF	TGCGCCAGCAGCTTGGCCAGCGGTAATGAAAAACTGTTTTTT
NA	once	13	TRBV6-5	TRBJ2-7	CASSLTSTYEQYF	TGTGCCAGCAGCCTGACATCCACCTACGAGCAGTACTTC
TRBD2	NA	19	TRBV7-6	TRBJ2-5	CASSLAYGRAPTFGETQYF	TGTGCCAGCAGCTTAGCGTATGGGAGGGCACCAACCTTTGGGGAGACCCAGTACTTC
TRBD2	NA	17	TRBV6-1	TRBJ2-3	CASSESGGFSSTDTQYF	TGTGCCAGCAGTGAGAGCGGGGGGTTTTCTAGCACAGATACGCAGTATTTT
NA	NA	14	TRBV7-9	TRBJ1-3	CASTSEGPGNTIYF	TGTGCCAGCACCAGCGAAGGGCCTGGAAACACCATATATTTT
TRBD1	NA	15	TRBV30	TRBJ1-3	CAWSRGQDSGNTIYF	TGTGCCTGGAGTCGGGGACAGGACTCTGGAAACACCATATATTTT
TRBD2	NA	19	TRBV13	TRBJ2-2	CASSLNTMKLAGGTGELFF	TGTGCCAGCAGCCTAAACACGATGAAGCTAGCGGGGGGGACCGGGGAGCTGTTTTTT
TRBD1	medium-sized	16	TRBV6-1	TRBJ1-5	CASSVNRGVGNQPQHF	TGTGCCAGCAGTGTCAACAGGGGTGTAGGCAATCAGCCCCAGCATTTT
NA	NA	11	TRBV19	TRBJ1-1	CASSNLGEAFF	TGTGCCAGTAGTAACCTTGGTGAAGCTTTCTTT
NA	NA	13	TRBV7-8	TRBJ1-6	CASSLGRRGPLHF	TGTGCCAGCAGCTTAGGGCGGCGGGGACCCCTCCACTTT
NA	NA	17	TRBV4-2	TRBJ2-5	CASSQASAGEVWETQYF	TGTGCCAGCAGCCAAGCGTCCGCAGGGGAGGTCTGGGAGACCCAGTACTTC
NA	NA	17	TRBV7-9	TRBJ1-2	CASSLANGISPNYGYTF	TGTGCCAGCAGCTTAGCGAACGGGATCTCTCCTAACTATGGCTACACCTTC
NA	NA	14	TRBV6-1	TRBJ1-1	CASSESILGAEAFF	TGTGCCAGCAGTGAATCGATCCTAGGCGCTGAAGCTTTCTTT
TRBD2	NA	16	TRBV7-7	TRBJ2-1	CASSSSRAAGVNEQFF	TGTGCCAGCAGCTCCTCCAGGGCAGCGGGGGTTAATGAGCAGTTCTTC
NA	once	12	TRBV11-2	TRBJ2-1	CASSSQGNEQFF	TGTGCCAGCAGCTCTCAGGGAAATGAGCAGTTCTTC